The next 15 T cell receptor beta chains were all read from a single sample in a study of T cell responses to AZD1222 COVID-19 vaccine. Using immunoSEQ multiplex PCR, the repertoire was profiled, and TCRdb retains in-frame clones only, with some absent. Here the sample spans 25,000 to 40,000 clones, more than 75% being singletons. The material sequenced was peripheral blood, taken 28 days after the second AZD1222 dose. These receptors came from an adult who received the AZD1222 COVID-19 vaccine.

The chain uses TRBV19 and TRBJ1-1; D not resolved. The CDR3 is made up of 13 amino acids. Per the germline V gene, CDR1 is LNHDA and CDR2 is SQIVND (reference sequence). The V end was cut by 4 bases, the J end by 1 base, with 7 bases between. The CDR3 region has the DNA TGTGCCAGTAGTAAGAGGGAGAACACTGAAGCTTTCTTT. Protein sequence: CASSKRENTEAFF.

The CDR3 nucleotides read TGTGCCAGCAGTTACTCGACTGGGGTCAACACTGAAGCTTTCTTT. The encoded protein is CASSYSTGVNTEAFF. This rearrangement joins TRBV6-5 to TRBJ1-1, with D hard to call. The CDR3 extends over 15 amino acids. The V and J ends lost 0 bases and 2 bases respectively, with 10 bases between them. CDR1 and CDR2 from the germline V gene are MNHEY and SVGAGI.

The chain links TRBV18 to TRBJ2-1; 9 nucleotides line up with TRBD1. There are 16 residues in the CDR3. V dropped 0 bases and J dropped 4; count of bases not matched to a gene: 4. CDR1 is KGHSH and CDR2 is LQKENI in the germline V gene. The CDR3 DNA sequence: TGTGCCAGCTCACCACCTGCCGGACAGGGGTACAATGAGCAGTTCTTC. This translates into CASSPPAGQGYNEQFF.

This clone was detected only once. The genes are TRBV29-1 and TRBJ2-1; D might be TRBD2 (6 bases). The germline V gene encodes CDR1 SQVTM and CDR2 ANQGSEA. Trimming took 1 base from V and 1 from J, leaving 23 bases between them. The CDR3 is made up of 19 amino acids. The CDR3 DNA is TGCAGCGTTGAAGGTGGCCTGGCAGGGCGTGGGGGGTCCTACAATGAGCAGTTCTTC. It codes for CSVEGGLAGRGGSYNEQFF.

The gene calls are TRBV11-2 and TRBJ2-2; D may correspond to TRBD1 or TRBD2 (5 bases each). The CDR3 contains 17 residues. Germline CDR1 SGHAT, CDR2 FQNNGV. Trimming took off 2 bases at V and 0 bases at J, with 13 bases between the two ends. CDR3 loop: CASSLMGDPANTGELFF. CDR3 in DNA: TGTGCCAGCAGCTTAATGGGGGACCCGGCGAACACCGGGGAGCTGTTTTTT. The full variable domain, its missing parts supplied by reference TRBV11-2 and TRBJ2-2, is EAGVAQSPRYKIIEKRQSVAFWCNPISGHATLYWYQQILGQGPKLLIQFQNNGVVDDSQLPKDRFSAERLKGVDSTLKIQPAKLEDSAVYLCASSLMGDPANTGELFFGEGSRLTVL.

This chain uses TRBV3-1 (or the pseudogene TRBV3-2) with TRBJ1-1; the D gene is possibly TRBD1 (5 bases). The V and J ends lost 1 base and 4 bases respectively, with 10 bases between them. Germline V gene sequence: CDR1 LGHDT, CDR2 YNNKEL (reference sequence). This CDR3 contains 14 residues. The DNA of the CDR3 is TGTGCCAGCAGCCAAGGGGGCGGGGCCACTGAAGCTTTCTTT. Its translation is CASSQGGGATEAFF.

This sequence joins TRBV19 and TRBJ2-1; 13 bases map to TRBD2. Germline V gene sequence: CDR1 LNHDA, CDR2 SQIVND (reference sequence). The junction had 2 bases not matched to a gene; V was cut back by 3 bases and J by 6 bases. This CDR3 spans 15 amino acids. The CDR3 reads CASSIRTSGSNEQFF. The CDR3 DNA reads as TGTGCCAGTAGTATTCGGACTAGCGGGAGCAATGAGCAGTTCTTC.

This clone was detected once. V is TRBV12-5 and J is TRBJ2-1; D is possibly TRBD1 (7 bases). Trimming pared 0 bases from V and 10 bases from J, leaving 25 bases between. The length of the CDR3 is 18 residues. Looked up from germline, CDR1 is LGHNT and CDR2 is FRNRAP. In DNA form, the CDR3 reads TGTGCTAGTGGTTTGGTATTCTGGTCGACAGGGCAAAGCGGGGAGCAGTTCTTC. Encoded protein: CASGLVFWSTGQSGEQFF.

Only one count was recorded for this clone. The chain has TRBV6-2 or TRBV6-3 and TRBJ1-5, with TRBD1 identical over 7 bases. V shed 5 bases and J 6 bases; nucleotides not matched to a gene: 13. This CDR3 contains 16 residues. Germline CDR1 and CDR2: MNHEY and SVGEGT. The CDR3 is CASSDPGQSITQPQHF. CDR3 nucleotide sequence: TGTGCCAGCAGTGACCCGGGACAGTCAATCACTCAGCCCCAGCATTTT.

The rearrangement links TRBV7-9 to TRBJ2-2; maybe TRBD1 (5 bases). The germline V gene has CDR1 SEHNR and CDR2 FQNEAQ (reference sequence). V lost 1 base and J lost 7, with 13 bases in between. This CDR3 has 15 amino acids. The CDR3 DNA reads as TGTGCCAGCAGCTTAGGGACAAACTTGGACGGGGAGCTGTTTTTT. Its translation is CASSLGTNLDGELFF. Together with reference TRBV7-9 and TRBJ2-2, the CDR3 gives the full variable domain: DTGVSQNPRHKITKRGQNVTFRCDPISEHNRLYWYRQTLGQGPEFLTYFQNEAQLEKSRLLSDRFSAERPKGSFSTLEIQRTEQGDSAMYLCASSLGTNLDGELFFGEGSRLTVL.

This chain connects TRBV10-3 to TRBJ1-5, with 8 bases aligning to TRBD1. V shed 7 bases and J 3 bases; nucleotides not matched to a gene: 5. Germline CDR1 ENHRY, CDR2 SYGVKD. The CDR3 has 14 residues. This CDR3 is CAIKGTGYNQPQHF. The CDR3 DNA follows: TGTGCCATCAAAGGGACAGGATACAATCAGCCCCAGCATTTT.

The V and J genes are TRBV18 and TRBJ1-5; D might be TRBD1 (6 bases). Trimming took off 5 bases at V and 1 base at J, with 15 bases between the two ends. This CDR3 has 16 residues. Per germline, CDR1 KGHSH and CDR2 LQKENI. In DNA form, the CDR3 reads TGTGCCAGCTCAGATCAGGGGCTAAGGAGCAATCAGCCCCAGCATTTT. Its translation: CASSDQGLRSNQPQHF.

The rearrangement joins TRBV6-5 to TRBJ2-5; D perhaps matches TRBD1 (6 bases). This CDR3 is built from 15 residues. V dropped 2 bases and J dropped 2 bases, with 12 bases sitting between them. Germline values: CDR1 MNHEY, CDR2 SVGAGI. The CDR3 DNA sequence: TGTGCCAGCAGTTACCTGAGGACAGCTCAAGAGACCCAGTACTTC. Residues: CASSYLRTAQETQYF.

The chain is built from TRBV9 and TRBJ2-1; D not resolved. CDR1 and CDR2 from the germline V gene are SGDLS and YYNGEE. Trimming left V 0 bases short and J 7 bases short, with 11 bases between. The CDR3 runs 14 residues. The CDR3 spells CASSVGYIGNEQFF. CDR3 coding DNA: TGTGCCAGCAGCGTAGGGTATATCGGAAATGAGCAGTTCTTC. Drawing the rest from reference TRBV9 and TRBJ2-1, the complete variable domain is DSGVTQTPKHLITATGQRVTLRCSPRSGDLSVYWYQQSLDQGLQFLIQYYNGEERAKGNILERFSAQQFPDLHSELNLSSLELGDSALYFCASSVGYIGNEQFFGPGTRLTVL.

The chain couples TRBV4-1 to TRBJ2-6; 7 positions agree with TRBD2. This CDR3 region has 16 residues. Unmatched junction bases numbered 5, after V lost 4 bases and J lost 2 bases. Germline CDR1 MGHRA, CDR2 YSYEKL. CDR3 region: CASSPQGGAGANVLTF. The DNA for the CDR3 is TGCGCCAGCAGCCCTCAGGGAGGGGCTGGGGCCAACGTCCTGACTTTC.